This T cell receptor (beta chain) was sequenced for a study of blood T cell repertoires in COVID-19. Study-wide background: Specimens from acute and convalescent COVID-19 originated in the United States, Italy and Spain.

Some clones are missing from TCRdb's copy, which holds only in-frame ones; the method was immunoSEQ multiplex PCR. The table lists hundreds of thousands of clones, almost 90% of them singletons. Living in under 30 US areas, the participants were between roughly 18 and 89 years of age. Cohorts were assigned according to the clinical history that participants reported. This CDR3 has 17 residues. CDR1 is SGHAT, CDR2 FQNNGV, per germline. The J segment lost 0 bases and the V segment lost 5 bases, leaving 7 bases of the junction unmatched. The chain couples TRBV11-2 to TRBJ2-2; 9 positions agree with TRBD2. Sequenced sample: PBMCs or T cells enriched from blood (not recorded which). This sequence originates from a woman younger than 30 with acute COVID-19. DNA for the CDR3: TGTGCCAGCAGCCAGCACCGGACTAGCGCGAACACCGGGGAGCTGTTTTTT. Its translation is CASSQHRTSANTGELFF. The variable domain in full, with the rest retrieved from reference TRBV11-2 and TRBJ2-2, is EAGVAQSPRYKIIEKRQSVAFWCNPISGHATLYWYQQILGQGPKLLIQFQNNGVVDDSQLPKDRFSAERLKGVDSTLKIQPAKLEDSAVYLCASSQHRTSANTGELFFGEGSRLTVL.